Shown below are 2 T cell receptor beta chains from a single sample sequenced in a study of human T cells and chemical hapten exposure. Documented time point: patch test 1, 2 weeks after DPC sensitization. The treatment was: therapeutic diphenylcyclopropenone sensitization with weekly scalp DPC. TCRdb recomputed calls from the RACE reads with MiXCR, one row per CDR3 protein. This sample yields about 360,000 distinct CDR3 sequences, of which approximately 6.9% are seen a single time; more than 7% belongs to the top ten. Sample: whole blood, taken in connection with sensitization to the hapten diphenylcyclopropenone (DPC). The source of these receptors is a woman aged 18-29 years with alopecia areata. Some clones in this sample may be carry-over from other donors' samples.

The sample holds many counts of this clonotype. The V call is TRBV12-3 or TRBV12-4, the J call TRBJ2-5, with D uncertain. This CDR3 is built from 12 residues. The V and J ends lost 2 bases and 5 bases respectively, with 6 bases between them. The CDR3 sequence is CASSLYRETQYF. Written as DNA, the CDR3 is TGTGCCAGCAGTTTATATCGCGAGACCCAGTACTTC.

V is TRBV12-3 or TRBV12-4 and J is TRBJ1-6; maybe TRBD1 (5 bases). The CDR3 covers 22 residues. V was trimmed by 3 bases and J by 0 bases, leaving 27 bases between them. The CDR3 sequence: CASSFLSTQTRAVSSYNSPLHF. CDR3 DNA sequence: TGTGCCAGCAGTTTCTTATCGACCCAAACCAGGGCGGTTAGCTCCTATAATTCACCCCTCCACTTT.